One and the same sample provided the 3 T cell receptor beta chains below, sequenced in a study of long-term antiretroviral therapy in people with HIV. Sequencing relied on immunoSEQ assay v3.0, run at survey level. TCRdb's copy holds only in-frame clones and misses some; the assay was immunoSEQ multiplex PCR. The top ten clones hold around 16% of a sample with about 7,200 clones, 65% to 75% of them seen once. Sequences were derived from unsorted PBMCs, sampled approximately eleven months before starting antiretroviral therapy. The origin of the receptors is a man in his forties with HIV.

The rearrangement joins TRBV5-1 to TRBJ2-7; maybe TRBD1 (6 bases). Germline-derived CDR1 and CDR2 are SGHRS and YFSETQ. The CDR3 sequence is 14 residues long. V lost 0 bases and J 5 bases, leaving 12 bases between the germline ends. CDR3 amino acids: CASSLEQGYNEQYF. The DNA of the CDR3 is TGCGCCAGCAGCTTGGAACAGGGCTATAACGAGCAGTACTTC.

CDR3 DNA sequence: TGTGCCAGCAGTGAATCGCAGGCGCCAACTAATGAAAAACTGTTTTTT. It codes for CASSESQAPTNEKLFF. This chain connects TRBV6-1 to TRBJ1-4; D unresolved. Trimming removed 2 bases at V and 0 bases at J, with 10 bases between. This CDR3 contains 16 residues. CDR1 is MNHNS and CDR2 is SASEGT in the germline V gene.

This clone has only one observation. CDR3 in amino acids: CASSPDRDNSPLHF. The CDR3 DNA reads as TGTGCCAGCAGTCCCGACAGGGATAATTCACCCCTCCACTTT. The chain is built from TRBV2 and TRBJ1-6; 7 nucleotides line up with TRBD1. CDR3 size: 14 residues. Looked up from germline, CDR1 is SNHLY and CDR2 is FYNNEI. The V and J ends lost 5 bases and 5 bases, in that order; junction bases with no gene match: 3.